This TCR beta chain was documented in a study of early T cells in non-severe SARS-CoV-2 infection. In the study overall: Chains were not paired, and sequencing was done on bulk RNA from unsorted whole blood.

CDR3 length: 15 amino acids. Trimming took 4 bases from V and 7 from J; bases not matched to a gene: 11. CDR1 and CDR2 (germline): SGHNT, YENEEA. Study outcomes and limitations: In VDJdb matching, anti-spike CD8 responses were favored while private and CD4 specificities went missing.

Individual cDNA molecules were tagged with unique molecular identifiers. Via MiXCR, TCRdb re-called the 5' RACE reads, giving one row per CDR3 protein. Among around 52,000 distinct CDR3 sequences listed, roughly 13% were seen once. This clonotype was picked up a small number of times. As yet, its antigen is unknown. The genes are TRBV11-3 and TRBJ2-3; 7 bases fit TRBD2. Sequencing was carried out using whole blood. The origin of this receptor is an adult who was a healthcare worker with PCR-confirmed SARS-CoV-2 infection or an uninfected control (not recorded which). CDR3 bases: TGTGCCAGCAGCTCGCCGGGGTCACTAGCGAATACGCAGTATTTT. Its protein product is CASSSPGSLANTQYF.